What follows are 17 T cell receptor beta chains derived from one specimen sequenced in a study of blood T cell repertoires in COVID-19. The repertoire was sequenced with immunoSEQ multiplex PCR; TCRdb's copy has only in-frame clones and lacks some. The table lists about 240,000 clones, 87% of them singletons. Sequenced sample: peripheral blood. The receptors derive from a man between 60 and 70 years old who had recovered from COVID-19.

This sequence joins TRBV5-1 and TRBJ1-2, with D maybe TRBD1 (5 bases). Looked up from germline, CDR1 is SGHRS and CDR2 is YFSETQ. This CDR3 contains 11 residues. The V end was cut by 5 bases, the J end by 7 bases, with 9 bases between. DNA for the CDR3: TGCGCCAGCAGGGCAGGGTTTGGCTACACCTTC. It is translated as CASRAGFGYTF.

The gene calls are TRBV30 and TRBJ2-4, with 9 bases that match TRBD2. The CDR3 length is 16 residues. CDR1 is GTSNPN and CDR2 is SVGIG in the germline V gene (reference sequence). Trimming at V came to 4 bases and at J to 0 bases, leaving 7 bases not matched to a gene. Here the CDR3 reads CAWTPAGGLAKNIQYF. The CDR3 nucleotides are TGTGCCTGGACCCCGGCGGGGGGGCTAGCCAAAAACATTCAGTACTTC.

The chain is built from TRBV5-1 and TRBJ2-3; D perhaps matches TRBD1 (6 bases). V lost 4 bases, J lost 0 bases, and 15 bases lay in between. Per the germline V gene, CDR1 is SGHRS and CDR2 is YFSETQ. The CDR3 loop spans 16 amino acids. The CDR3 here is CASSQRGLTSTDTQYF. The CDR3 DNA sequence: TGCGCCAGCAGCCAAAGGGGGTTAACTAGCACAGATACGCAGTATTTT.

The chain joins TRBV29-1 to TRBJ1-2; TRBD1 is a possible D gene (6 bases). The CDR3 contains 13 residues. Trimming pared 1 base from V and 8 bases from J, leaving 14 bases between. CDR1 is SQVTM and CDR2 is ANQGSEA in the germline V gene. CDR3 nucleotides: TGCAGCGTTGAAGCCTCAGGGGCACGAGGCTACACCTTC. Translated, it gives CSVEASGARGYTF.

This chain uses TRBV24-1 with TRBJ2-1; a possible D gene is TRBD2 (6 bases). V shed 6 bases and J shed 0 bases, with 11 bases lying between them. The germline V gene has CDR1 KGHDR and CDR2 SFDVKD. This CDR3 has 15 amino acids. The CDR3 loop is CATSNAGPSYNEQFF. The CDR3 DNA follows: TGTGCCACCAGTAACGCGGGACCCTCCTACAATGAGCAGTTCTTC.

This sequence joins TRBV5-1 and TRBJ2-4, with D tentatively TRBD1 (5 bases). V lost 0 bases, J lost 7 bases, and 11 bases lay in between. The germline CDR1 and CDR2 sequences are SGHRS and YFSETQ. The CDR3 extends over 14 amino acids. The chain's CDR3 is CASSLGGGLNIQYF. CDR3 coding DNA: TGCGCCAGCAGCTTGGGGGGCGGCCTCAACATTCAGTACTTC. The full variable domain, with the rest looked up from reference TRBV5-1 and TRBJ2-4, is KAGVTQTPRYLIKTRGQQVTLSCSPISGHRSVSWYQQTPGQGLQFLFEYFSETQRNKGNFPGRFSGRQFSNSRSEMNVSTLELGDSALYLCASSLGGGLNIQYFGAGTRLSVL.

This chain uses TRBV29-1 with TRBJ1-1, with 7 bases identical to TRBD1. The CDR3 spans 9 residues. Germline V CDR1 and CDR2: SQVTM, ANQGSEA. V shed 7 bases and J 8 bases; nucleotides not matched to a gene: 1. The CDR3 here is CSGQGEAFF. The CDR3 nucleotides read TGCAGCGGACAGGGCGAAGCTTTCTTT.

The rearrangement links TRBV14 to TRBJ2-1; 7 bases map to TRBD2. Germline CDR1 SGHDN, CDR2 FVKESK. The CDR3 totals 17 residues. V shed 4 bases and J 0 bases; nucleotides not matched to a gene: 9. The CDR3 DNA reads as TGTGCCAGCAGCCCTTTTAAGCGGGGTGACTCCTACAATGAGCAGTTCTTC. Its protein product is CASSPFKRGDSYNEQFF.

This clone was seen a handful of times. V gene TRBV6-5 combines with J gene TRBJ1-2; D possibly corresponds to TRBD1 (6 bases). V gave up 0 bases and J gave up 7 bases, with 18 bases separating them. Per germline, CDR1 MNHEY and CDR2 SVGAGI. The CDR3 sequence is 16 residues long. CDR3 sequence: CASSYSNHRVISGYTF. CDR3 sequence (DNA): TGTGCCAGCAGTTACTCGAATCACAGGGTCATAAGTGGCTACACCTTC.

This clone has only a few counts. Other DNA sequences in the sample encode the same CDR3. CDR3 in amino acids: CASTAGSYEQYF. The CDR3 nucleotides read TGTGCCAGCACGGCAGGATCCTACGAGCAGTACTTC. This chain uses TRBV2 with TRBJ2-7; D gene ambiguous. The CDR3 has 12 amino acids. Trimming stripped 7 bases from V and 1 base from J, with 8 bases between. Germline lookup yields CDR1 SNHLY and CDR2 FYNNEI.

The chain has TRBV5-1 and TRBJ2-7; TRBD2 aligns across 9 bases. Germline CDR1 SGHRS, CDR2 YFSETQ. The length of the CDR3 is 14 residues. Trimming took 4 bases from V and 4 from J; bases not matched to a gene: 6. This CDR3 is CASSPAAGGYEQYF. The CDR3, as DNA: TGCGCCAGCAGCCCGGCGGCGGGGGGGTACGAGCAGTACTTC.

This clone turned up a few times. V usage is TRBV19 and J usage is TRBJ1-2; D is undetermined. V shed 11 bases and J shed 0 bases, with 16 bases lying between them. Germline V CDR1 and CDR2: LNHDA, SQIVND (reference sequence). CDR3 length: 14 residues. Written as DNA, the CDR3 is TGTGCCTGTGCCGGGTTATCGACTAACTATGGCTACACCTTC. This translates into CACAGLSTNYGYTF.

This chain uses TRBV5-1 with TRBJ2-7; D is undetermined. The CDR3 has 12 residues. From germline, CDR1 is SGHRS and CDR2 YFSETQ. V gave up 4 bases and J gave up 3 bases, with 8 bases separating them. CDR3: CASSRGSYEQYF. The CDR3 bases are TGCGCCAGCAGCCGAGGCAGCTACGAGCAGTACTTC. The full variable domain, rest sourced from reference TRBV5-1 and TRBJ2-7, is KAGVTQTPRYLIKTRGQQVTLSCSPISGHRSVSWYQQTPGQGLQFLFEYFSETQRNKGNFPGRFSGRQFSNSRSEMNVSTLELGDSALYLCASSRGSYEQYFGPGTRLTVT.

This CDR3 is CASSQGPETGELFF. In DNA, the CDR3 is TGTGCCAGCAGCCAGGGGCCTGAAACCGGGGAGCTGTTTTTT. The chain joins TRBV11-2 to TRBJ2-2, with D maybe TRBD1 (6 bases). Trimming cost V 5 bases and J 5 bases, with 12 bases left between them. The CDR3 is 14 amino acids. The germline gives CDR1 SGHAT, CDR2 FQNNGV.

The rearrangement joins TRBV28 to TRBJ2-5; 15 bases align to TRBD2. This CDR3 has 17 residues. CDR1 and CDR2 (germline): MDHEN, SYDVKM. V shed 4 bases and J 6 bases; nucleotides not matched to a gene: 9. CDR3 DNA sequence: TGTGCCAGCAGTTCACCGGGACTAGCGGGGGGTATAAAGACCCAGTACTTC. The encoded protein is CASSSPGLAGGIKTQYF. The whole variable domain, filled in from reference TRBV28 and TRBJ2-5, reads DVKVTQSSRYLVKRTGEKVFLECVQDMDHENMFWYRQDPGLGLRLIYFSYDVKMKEKGDIPEGYSVSREKKERFSLILESASTNQTSMYLCASSSPGLAGGIKTQYFGPGTRLLVL.

This chain connects TRBV5-1 to TRBJ1-4; 8 bases fit TRBD1. Germline lookup yields CDR1 SGHRS and CDR2 YFSETQ. There are 15 residues in the CDR3. After removal of 3 bases from V and 5 bases from J, the junction contained 6 bases not matched to a gene. The CDR3 region is CASSSGQVSNEKLFF. The CDR3 DNA sequence: TGCGCCAGCAGCTCGGGACAGGTCTCCAATGAAAAACTGTTTTTT.

This clone showed up just once. This rearrangement joins TRBV2 to TRBJ2-3; 12 bases fit TRBD2. V lost 7 bases and J lost 5; bases outside the gene matches: 10. The CDR3 spans 16 residues. Germline loops: CDR1 SNHLY, CDR2 FYNNEI. For the CDR3, the DNA is TGTGCCAGCACCGAGCTAGCGGGGGGGCTGGGAGATACGCAGTATTTT. The encoded protein is CASTELAGGLGDTQYF.